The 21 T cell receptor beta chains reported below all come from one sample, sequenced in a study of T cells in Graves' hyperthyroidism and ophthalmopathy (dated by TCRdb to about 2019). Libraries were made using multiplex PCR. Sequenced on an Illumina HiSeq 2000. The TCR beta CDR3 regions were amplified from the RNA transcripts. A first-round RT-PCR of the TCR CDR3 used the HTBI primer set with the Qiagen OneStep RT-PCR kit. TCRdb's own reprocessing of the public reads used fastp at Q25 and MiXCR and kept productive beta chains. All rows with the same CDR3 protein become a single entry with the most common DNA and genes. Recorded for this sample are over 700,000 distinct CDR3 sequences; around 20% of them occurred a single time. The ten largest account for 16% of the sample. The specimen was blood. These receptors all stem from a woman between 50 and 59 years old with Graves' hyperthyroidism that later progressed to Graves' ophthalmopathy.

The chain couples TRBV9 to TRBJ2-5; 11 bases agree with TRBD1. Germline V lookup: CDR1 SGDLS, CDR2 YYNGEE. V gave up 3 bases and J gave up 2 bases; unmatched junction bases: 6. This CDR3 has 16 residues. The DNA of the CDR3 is TGTGCCAGCAGCGACCCGGGACAGGGGGGTCAAGAGACCCAGTACTTC. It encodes CASSDPGQGGQETQYF.

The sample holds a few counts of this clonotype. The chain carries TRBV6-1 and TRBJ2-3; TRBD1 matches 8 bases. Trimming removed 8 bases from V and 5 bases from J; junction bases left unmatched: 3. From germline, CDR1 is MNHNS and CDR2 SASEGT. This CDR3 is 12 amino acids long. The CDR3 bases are TGTGCCAGCTCACAGGGGGTAGATACGCAGTATTTT. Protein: CASSQGVDTQYF.

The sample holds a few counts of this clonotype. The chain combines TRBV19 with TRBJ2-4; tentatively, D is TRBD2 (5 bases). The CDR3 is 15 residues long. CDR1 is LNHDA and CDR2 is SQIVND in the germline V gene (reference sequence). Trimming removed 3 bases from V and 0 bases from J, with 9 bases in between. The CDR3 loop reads CASSIAGIAKNIQYF. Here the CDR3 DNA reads TGTGCCAGTAGTATTGCCGGGATAGCCAAAAACATTCAGTACTTC.

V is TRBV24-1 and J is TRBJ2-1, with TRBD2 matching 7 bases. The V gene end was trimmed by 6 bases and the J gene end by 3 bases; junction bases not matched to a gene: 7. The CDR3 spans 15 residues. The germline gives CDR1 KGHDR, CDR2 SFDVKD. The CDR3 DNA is TGTGCCACCAGTCCCGGCGGGAGCGTCTACAATGAGCAGTTCTTC. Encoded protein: CATSPGGSVYNEQFF.

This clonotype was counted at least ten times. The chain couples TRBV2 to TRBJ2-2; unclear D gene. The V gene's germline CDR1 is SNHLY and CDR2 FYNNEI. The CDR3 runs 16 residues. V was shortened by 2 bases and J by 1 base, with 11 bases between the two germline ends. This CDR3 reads CASSERGSRNTGELFF. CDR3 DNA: TGTGCCAGCAGTGAAAGAGGCTCCCGGAACACCGGGGAGCTGTTTTTT.

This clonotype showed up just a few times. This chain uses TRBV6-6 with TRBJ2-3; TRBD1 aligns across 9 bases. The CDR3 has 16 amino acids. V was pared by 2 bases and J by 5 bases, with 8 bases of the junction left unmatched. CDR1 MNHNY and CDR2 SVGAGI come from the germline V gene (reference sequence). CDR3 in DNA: TGTGCCAGCAGTTACGTCTACAGGGGGCGTATAGATACGCAGTATTTT. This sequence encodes CASSYVYRGRIDTQYF.

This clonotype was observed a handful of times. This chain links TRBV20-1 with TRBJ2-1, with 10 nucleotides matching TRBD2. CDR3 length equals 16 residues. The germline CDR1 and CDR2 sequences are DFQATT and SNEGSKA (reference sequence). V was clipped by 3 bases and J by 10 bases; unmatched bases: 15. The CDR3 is CSASSPEERGGGEQFF. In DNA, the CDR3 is TGCAGTGCTAGCAGCCCTGAGGAGCGGGGGGGAGGCGAGCAGTTCTTC.

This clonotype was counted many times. The CDR3 reads CASSGNRDRSRPLNYEQYF. The CDR3 DNA follows: TGTGCCAGCAGTGGGAACCGGGACAGATCTAGACCTTTGAATTACGAGCAGTACTTC. This sequence joins TRBV6-1 and TRBJ2-7; TRBD1 aligns across 7 bases. Germline V gene sequence: CDR1 MNHNS, CDR2 SASEGT. The J segment lost 4 bases and the V segment lost 4 bases, leaving 22 bases of the junction unmatched. CDR3 size: 19 residues.

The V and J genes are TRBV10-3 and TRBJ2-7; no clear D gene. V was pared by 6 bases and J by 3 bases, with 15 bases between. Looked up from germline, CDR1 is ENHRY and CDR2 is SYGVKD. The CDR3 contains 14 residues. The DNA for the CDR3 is TGTGCCATCAGAGGCGGCATGCAATACTACGAGCAGTACTTC. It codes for CAIRGGMQYYEQYF.

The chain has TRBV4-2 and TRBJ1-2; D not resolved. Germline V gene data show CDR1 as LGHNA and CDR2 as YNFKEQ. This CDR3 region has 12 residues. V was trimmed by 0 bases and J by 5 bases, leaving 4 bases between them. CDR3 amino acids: CASSQDWYGYTF. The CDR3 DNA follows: TGTGCCAGCAGCCAAGATTGGTATGGCTACACCTTC.

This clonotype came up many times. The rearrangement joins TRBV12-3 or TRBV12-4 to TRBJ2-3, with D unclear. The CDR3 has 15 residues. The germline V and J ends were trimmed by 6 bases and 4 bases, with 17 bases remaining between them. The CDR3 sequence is CASRPSEDYADTQYF. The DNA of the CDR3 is TGTGCCAGCAGACCCTCTGAGGATTACGCAGATACGCAGTATTTT.

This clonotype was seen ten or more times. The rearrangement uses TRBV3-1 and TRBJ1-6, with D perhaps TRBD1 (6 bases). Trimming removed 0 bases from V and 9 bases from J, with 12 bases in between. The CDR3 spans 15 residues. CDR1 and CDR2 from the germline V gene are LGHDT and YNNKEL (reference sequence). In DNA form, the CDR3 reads TGTGCCAGCAGCCAAGATTCAGGGGTCGGTTCACCCCTCCACTTT. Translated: CASSQDSGVGSPLHF.

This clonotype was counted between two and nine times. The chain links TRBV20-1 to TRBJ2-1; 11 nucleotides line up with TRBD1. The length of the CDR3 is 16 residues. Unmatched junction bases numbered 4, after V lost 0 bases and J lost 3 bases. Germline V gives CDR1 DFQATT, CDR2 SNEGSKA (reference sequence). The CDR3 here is CSARDRGTGGYNEQFF. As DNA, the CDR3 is TGCAGTGCTAGAGATCGGGGGACAGGGGGCTACAATGAGCAGTTCTTC.

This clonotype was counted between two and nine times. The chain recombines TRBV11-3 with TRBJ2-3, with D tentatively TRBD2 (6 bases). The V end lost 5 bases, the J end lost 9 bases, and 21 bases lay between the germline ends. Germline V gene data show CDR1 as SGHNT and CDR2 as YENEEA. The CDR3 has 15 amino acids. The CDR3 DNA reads TGTGCCAGCAGCCCAAGGGGACTCGTTGGAGGCACGCAGTATTTT. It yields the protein CASSPRGLVGGTQYF.

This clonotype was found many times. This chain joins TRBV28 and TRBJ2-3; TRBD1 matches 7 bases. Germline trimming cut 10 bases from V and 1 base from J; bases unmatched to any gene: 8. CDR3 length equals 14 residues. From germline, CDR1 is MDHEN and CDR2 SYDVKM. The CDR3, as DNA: TGTGCCACCACGACAGGGCTTGGCACAGATACGCAGTATTTT. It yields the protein CATTTGLGTDTQYF.

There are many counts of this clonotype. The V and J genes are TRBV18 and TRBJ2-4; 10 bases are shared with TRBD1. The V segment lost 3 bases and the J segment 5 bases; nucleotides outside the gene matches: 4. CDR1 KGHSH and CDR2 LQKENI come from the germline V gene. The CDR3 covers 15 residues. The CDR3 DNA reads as TGTGCCAGCTCACCCGACAGGGGGCGAGAAAACATTCAGTACTTC. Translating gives CASSPDRGRENIQYF.

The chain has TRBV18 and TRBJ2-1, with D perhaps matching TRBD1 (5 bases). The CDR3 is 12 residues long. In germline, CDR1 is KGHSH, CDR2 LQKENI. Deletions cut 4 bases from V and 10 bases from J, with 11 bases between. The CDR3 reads CASSLSDTEQFF. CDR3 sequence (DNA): TGTGCCAGCTCACTTTCGGACACGGAGCAGTTCTTC.

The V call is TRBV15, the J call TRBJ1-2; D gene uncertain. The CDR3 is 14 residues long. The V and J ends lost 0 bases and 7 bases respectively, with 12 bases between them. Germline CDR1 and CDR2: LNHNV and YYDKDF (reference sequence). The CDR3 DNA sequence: TGTGCCACCAGCAGAGATTCCGGAGAATCTGGCTACACCTTC. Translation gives CATSRDSGESGYTF.

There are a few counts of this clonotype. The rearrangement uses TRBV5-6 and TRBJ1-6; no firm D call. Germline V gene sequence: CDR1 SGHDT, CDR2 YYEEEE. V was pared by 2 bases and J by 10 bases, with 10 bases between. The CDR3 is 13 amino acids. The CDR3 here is CASSLRGRSPLHF. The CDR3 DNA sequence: TGTGCCAGCAGCTTACGAGGGAGGTCACCCCTCCACTTT.

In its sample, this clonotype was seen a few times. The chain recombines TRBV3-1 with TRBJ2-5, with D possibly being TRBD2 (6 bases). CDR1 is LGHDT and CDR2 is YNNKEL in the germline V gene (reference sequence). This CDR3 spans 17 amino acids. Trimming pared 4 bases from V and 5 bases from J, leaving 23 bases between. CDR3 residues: CASSRDPGPGGGETQYF. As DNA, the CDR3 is TGTGCCAGCAGCCGCGACCCAGGGCCCGGAGGAGGGGAGACCCAGTACTTC.

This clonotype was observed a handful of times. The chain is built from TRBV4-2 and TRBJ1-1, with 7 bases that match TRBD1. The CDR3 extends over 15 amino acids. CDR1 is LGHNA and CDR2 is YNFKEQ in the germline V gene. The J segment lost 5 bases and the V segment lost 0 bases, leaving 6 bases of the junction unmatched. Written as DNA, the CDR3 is TGTGCCAGCAGCCAAGAGACAGGGATTGGGACTGAAGCTTTCTTT. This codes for CASSQETGIGTEAFF.